This T cell receptor beta chain stems from a study of OX40 agonist ivuxolimab in advanced cancers. Overall study: An agonistic anti-OX40 (CD134) antibody, ivuxolimab, was used to treat the patients. Checkpoint inhibitors had been given previously to around 38% of patients. Partial responses occurred in Three dose-escalation patients, one with hepatocellular carcinoma and two with cutaneous melanoma.

Regarding this clone: Its specificity is not known.

CDR1 MNHEY and CDR2 SVGAGI come from the germline V gene. J was trimmed by 2 bases and V by 6 bases; bases with no gene match: 5. This CDR3 has 14 amino acids. TCRdb keeps only in-frame clones here, not all; method: immunoSEQ multiplex PCR. The top ten hold just under 2% of the sample, which has over 90,000 clones, around 84% seen once. Study conclusions and caveats: Expansion of clones was among the lowest in partial responders at 0.1-3.0 mg/kg.

The sequenced sample was CD4+ or CD8+ T cells sorted from blood, obtained in a trial of the OX40 agonist ivuxolimab. The clonotype originates from an adult with an advanced solid tumor such as melanoma, head and neck, liver or kidney cancer. The chain has TRBV6-5 and TRBJ1-1; the match to TRBD1 covers 8 bases. CDR3 region: CASRLTGANTEAFF. In nucleotides, the CDR3 is TGTGCCAGCAGATTGACAGGGGCAAACACTGAAGCTTTCTTT.